These T cell receptor beta chains were read from a single sample in a study of vaccination and CD4 T cells after COVID-19. TCRdb used MiXCR to reprocess the PCR reads, holding one entry per CDR3 protein. The table lists about 18,000 distinct CDR3 sequences, approximately 63% of them singletons. Antigens for these TCRs are unknown. Sequencing used CD4+ T cells from blood, cultured in vitro. All receptors derive from a human donor who had recovered from COVID-19. Each CDR3 is given with its conserved first and last residue. Each record gives: J gene, V gene, clone size, D gene, CDR3 DNA, CDR3 protein. The D gene is left open where the match is weak. Not all rows give a size; the values are once, few, many and, for expanded clones, a class.

j_call: TRBJ2-2; v_call: TRBV27; clone_size: few; d_call: NA; cdr3_nt: TGTGCCAGCAGAACTCTAACGGGCGGGGAGCTGTTTTTT; cdr3_aa: CASRTLTGGELFF
j_call: TRBJ2-5; v_call: TRBV19; clone_size: NA; d_call: NA; cdr3_nt: TGTGCCAGTAGTAACTGGACGGAGCAAGAGACCCAGTACTTC; cdr3_aa: CASSNWTEQETQYF
j_call: TRBJ1-1; v_call: TRBV6-1; clone_size: NA; d_call: TRBD1; cdr3_nt: TGTGCCAGCAGCCCCAGGGACAGGGGGCAGAACACTGAAGCTTTCTTT; cdr3_aa: CASSPRDRGQNTEAFF
j_call: TRBJ1-2; v_call: TRBV7-9; clone_size: few; d_call: NA; cdr3_nt: TGTGCCAGCAGCCCGTGGGGCCAAGTCAACTATGGCTACACCTTC; cdr3_aa: CASSPWGQVNYGYTF
j_call: TRBJ1-2; v_call: TRBV12-1; clone_size: NA; d_call: NA; cdr3_nt: TGTGCCAGCAGCCCGGGACAGTGTATCTATGGCTACACCTTC; cdr3_aa: CASSPGQCIYGYTF
j_call: TRBJ2-5; v_call: TRBV27; clone_size: NA; d_call: TRBD1; cdr3_nt: TGTGCCAGCAGTCCATGGACAGGGCAAGAGACCCAGTACTTC; cdr3_aa: CASSPWTGQETQYF
j_call: TRBJ2-2; v_call: TRBV6-1; clone_size: NA; d_call: NA; cdr3_nt: TGTGCCAGCAGGCCTCCTGCAGACACCGGGGAGCTGTTTTTT; cdr3_aa: CASRPPADTGELFF
j_call: TRBJ2-5; v_call: TRBV27; clone_size: NA; d_call: NA; cdr3_nt: TGTGCCAGCAGTTTATACGGCTCAGAGACCCAGTACTTC; cdr3_aa: CASSLYGSETQYF
j_call: TRBJ1-2; v_call: TRBV19; clone_size: NA; d_call: TRBD1; cdr3_nt: TGTGCCAGTAGGACCGGGACAGGGCCCGTGGGTAACTATGGCTACACCTTC; cdr3_aa: CASRTGTGPVGNYGYTF
j_call: TRBJ2-7; v_call: TRBV4-1; clone_size: NA; d_call: TRBD2; cdr3_nt: TGCGCCAGCAGCCAAAGTAGCGGGCAAACCTACGAGCAGTACTTC; cdr3_aa: CASSQSSGQTYEQYF
j_call: TRBJ2-1; v_call: TRBV24-1; clone_size: NA; d_call: TRBD2; cdr3_nt: TGTGCCACCAGTGATAGACTAGCGAGCTCCTACAATGAGCAGTTCTTC; cdr3_aa: CATSDRLASSYNEQFF
j_call: TRBJ2-7; v_call: TRBV18; clone_size: few; d_call: NA; cdr3_nt: TGTGCCAGCTCACCAGATGGCCGAAGGGGCGAGCAGTACTTC; cdr3_aa: CASSPDGRRGEQYF
j_call: TRBJ1-2; v_call: TRBV20-1; clone_size: NA; d_call: NA; cdr3_nt: TGCAGTGCTAGAGCCGGGGGGTTGGTCTCGGGCTACACCTTC; cdr3_aa: CSARAGGLVSGYTF
j_call: TRBJ1-1; v_call: TRBV11-1; clone_size: NA; d_call: NA; cdr3_nt: TGTGCCAGCAGCTTGAGAGGACAGACGAACACTGAAGCTTTCTTT; cdr3_aa: CASSLRGQTNTEAFF
j_call: TRBJ2-7; v_call: TRBV5-1; clone_size: once; d_call: TRBD1; cdr3_nt: TGCGCCACCCCTACCCCCACAACAGGGGATGCCTCCTACGAGCAGTACTTC; cdr3_aa: CATPTPTTGDASYEQYF
j_call: TRBJ1-5; v_call: TRBV19; clone_size: few; d_call: TRBD1; cdr3_nt: TGTGCCAGTAGCAGGGACAGGGGAAGCAATCAGCCCCAGCATTTT; cdr3_aa: CASSRDRGSNQPQHF
j_call: TRBJ2-2; v_call: TRBV27; clone_size: few; d_call: NA; cdr3_nt: TGTGCCAGCAGTTTACAGCGCTACACGAACACCGGGGAGCTGTTTTTT; cdr3_aa: CASSLQRYTNTGELFF
j_call: TRBJ2-4; v_call: TRBV19; clone_size: once; d_call: TRBD1; cdr3_nt: TGCGCCAGTAGTGGGACAGGGATAAACATTCAGTACTTC; cdr3_aa: CASSGTGINIQYF
j_call: TRBJ2-5; v_call: TRBV6-2/TRBV6-3; clone_size: NA; d_call: NA; cdr3_nt: TGTGCCAGCACCCAACCCCCTAAAGAGACCCAGTACTTC; cdr3_aa: CASTQPPKETQYF
j_call: TRBJ1-5; v_call: TRBV7-2; clone_size: NA; d_call: NA; cdr3_nt: TGTGCCAGCAGCTTAGATCTGGTTAGCAATCAGCCCCAGCATTTT; cdr3_aa: CASSLDLVSNQPQHF
j_call: TRBJ2-5; v_call: TRBV10-3; clone_size: few; d_call: TRBD1; cdr3_nt: TGTGCCATCAGTGACCGTTCCGGGACAGGGTTTAAGACCCAGTACTTC; cdr3_aa: CAISDRSGTGFKTQYF
j_call: TRBJ1-2; v_call: TRBV7-2; clone_size: NA; d_call: NA; cdr3_nt: TGTGCCAGCAGCTTAGGGTTGGGGAAGGGCTACACCTTC; cdr3_aa: CASSLGLGKGYTF
j_call: TRBJ2-3; v_call: TRBV11-3; clone_size: NA; d_call: NA; cdr3_nt: TGTGCCAGCAGCTTAGATCAAGGGGTTACAGATACGCAGTATTTT; cdr3_aa: CASSLDQGVTDTQYF
j_call: TRBJ1-3; v_call: TRBV6-5; clone_size: NA; d_call: TRBD1; cdr3_nt: TGTGCCAGCAGTTACGGCGTCAGACAGGGAGTTTCTGGAAACACCATATATTTT; cdr3_aa: CASSYGVRQGVSGNTIYF
j_call: TRBJ2-3; v_call: TRBV24-1; clone_size: NA; d_call: TRBD2; cdr3_nt: TGTGCCACTGGAGCGGGAGCAGATACGCAGTATTTT; cdr3_aa: CATGAGADTQYF
j_call: TRBJ2-1; v_call: TRBV29-1; clone_size: NA; d_call: NA; cdr3_nt: TGCAGCGTTGGGGTCGCTTTAGGTGAGCAGTTCTTC; cdr3_aa: CSVGVALGEQFF
j_call: TRBJ1-3; v_call: TRBV4-2; clone_size: few; d_call: NA; cdr3_nt: TGTGCCAGCAGCCAAGTTGCGGGGTTGACTGGAAACACCATATATTTT; cdr3_aa: CASSQVAGLTGNTIYF
j_call: TRBJ1-2; v_call: TRBV7-2; clone_size: NA; d_call: NA; cdr3_nt: TGTGCCAGCAGCTTAGTGAACGGTCCCGGGGGTAACTATGGCTACACCTTC; cdr3_aa: CASSLVNGPGGNYGYTF
j_call: TRBJ1-6; v_call: TRBV20-1; clone_size: NA; d_call: NA; cdr3_nt: TGCAGTGCTAGTAAACCTGCCTTATTCCTTAATTCACCCCTCCACTTT; cdr3_aa: CSASKPALFLNSPLHF
j_call: TRBJ2-7; v_call: TRBV28; clone_size: NA; d_call: NA; cdr3_nt: TGTGCCAGCAGACCCAAAGAGGGGTTAGCGGTGAGCTACGAGCAGTACTTC; cdr3_aa: CASRPKEGLAVSYEQYF
j_call: TRBJ1-2; v_call: TRBV7-2; clone_size: few; d_call: TRBD1; cdr3_nt: TGTGCCAGCAGCTTAGGAGGCGGGACAGGGTATGGCTACACCTTC; cdr3_aa: CASSLGGGTGYGYTF
j_call: TRBJ2-4; v_call: TRBV20-1; clone_size: NA; d_call: TRBD2; cdr3_nt: TGCAGTGCGACTAGCGGGAGGGCCCTGAACATTCAGTACTTC; cdr3_aa: CSATSGRALNIQYF
j_call: TRBJ1-1; v_call: TRBV20-1; clone_size: few; d_call: NA; cdr3_nt: TGCAGTGCTAGAGGCAGGCCCCTGGGATTGAACACTGAAGCTTTCTTT; cdr3_aa: CSARGRPLGLNTEAFF
j_call: TRBJ1-5; v_call: TRBV20-1; clone_size: NA; d_call: NA; cdr3_nt: TGCAGTGCAACCCGGGGGGGCTACAATCAGCCCCAGCATTTT; cdr3_aa: CSATRGGYNQPQHF
j_call: TRBJ1-6; v_call: TRBV6-1; clone_size: NA; d_call: NA; cdr3_nt: TGTGCCAGCATTAACAGACAGTATAATTCACCCCTCCACTTT; cdr3_aa: CASINRQYNSPLHF
j_call: TRBJ1-3; v_call: TRBV27; clone_size: NA; d_call: NA; cdr3_nt: TGTGCCAGCAGGCCAGGGAGCCTAAATCCTGGAAACACCATATATTTT; cdr3_aa: CASRPGSLNPGNTIYF
j_call: TRBJ2-3; v_call: TRBV20-1; clone_size: NA; d_call: NA; cdr3_nt: TGCAGTGCTAGGTCGTGGCAGGGCACAGATACGCAGTATTTT; cdr3_aa: CSARSWQGTDTQYF
j_call: TRBJ2-7; v_call: TRBV15; clone_size: NA; d_call: NA; cdr3_nt: TGTGCCACCAGCAGAGACTCCCGGAGCGCGAGCTCCTACGAGCAGTACTTC; cdr3_aa: CATSRDSRSASSYEQYF
j_call: TRBJ1-2; v_call: TRBV12-3/TRBV12-4; clone_size: NA; d_call: TRBD1; cdr3_nt: TGTGCCAGCAGTACTACGGACAGGCCCTATGGCTACACCTTC; cdr3_aa: CASSTTDRPYGYTF
j_call: TRBJ1-2; v_call: TRBV6-1; clone_size: NA; d_call: NA; cdr3_nt: TGTGCCAGCAGGGGACAAGGTGGCTACACCTTC; cdr3_aa: CASRGQGGYTF
j_call: TRBJ1-2; v_call: TRBV20-1; clone_size: NA; d_call: TRBD1; cdr3_nt: TGCAGTGCTAGAGACGAGACCACAGGGGCCGATGGCTACACCTTC; cdr3_aa: CSARDETTGADGYTF
j_call: TRBJ1-2; v_call: TRBV30; clone_size: NA; d_call: NA; cdr3_nt: TGTGCCTTGAAGGCTGTGGGCAGAAACTATGGCTACACCTTC; cdr3_aa: CALKAVGRNYGYTF
j_call: TRBJ2-7; v_call: TRBV7-2; clone_size: NA; d_call: NA; cdr3_nt: TGTGCCAGCAGCTTAGCGGGGGGCCAAAACTACGAGCAGTACTTC; cdr3_aa: CASSLAGGQNYEQYF